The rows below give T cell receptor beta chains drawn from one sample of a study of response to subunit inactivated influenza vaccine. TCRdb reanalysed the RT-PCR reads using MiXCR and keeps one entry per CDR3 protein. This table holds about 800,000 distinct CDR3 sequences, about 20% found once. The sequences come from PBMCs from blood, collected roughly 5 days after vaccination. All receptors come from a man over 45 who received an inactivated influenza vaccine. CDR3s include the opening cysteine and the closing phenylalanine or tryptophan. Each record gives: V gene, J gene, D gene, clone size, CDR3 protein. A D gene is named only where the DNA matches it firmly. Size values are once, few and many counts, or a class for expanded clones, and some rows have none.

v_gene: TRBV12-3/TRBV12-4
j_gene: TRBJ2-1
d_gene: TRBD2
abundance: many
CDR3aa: CASSLGLDEQFF

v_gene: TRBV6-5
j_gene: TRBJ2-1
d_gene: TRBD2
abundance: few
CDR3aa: CASSYSMGVGLAGREFF

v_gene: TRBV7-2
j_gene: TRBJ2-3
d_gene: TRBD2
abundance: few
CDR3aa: CASSLMTSGRHTQYF

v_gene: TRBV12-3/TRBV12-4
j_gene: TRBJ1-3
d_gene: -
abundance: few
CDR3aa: CASSFFLGNTIYF

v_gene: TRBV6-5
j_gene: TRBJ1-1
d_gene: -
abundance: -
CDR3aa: CASRLAMNTEAFF

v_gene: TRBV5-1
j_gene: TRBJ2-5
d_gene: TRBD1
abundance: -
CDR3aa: CASTYVDREETQYF

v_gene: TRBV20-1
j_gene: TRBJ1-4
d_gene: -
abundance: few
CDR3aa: CSARNPKLFF

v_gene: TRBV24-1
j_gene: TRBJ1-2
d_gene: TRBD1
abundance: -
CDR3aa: CATSDGGTGTGGYTF

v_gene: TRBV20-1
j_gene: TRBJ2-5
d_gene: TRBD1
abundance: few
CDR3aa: CSGPRGTGPEETQYF

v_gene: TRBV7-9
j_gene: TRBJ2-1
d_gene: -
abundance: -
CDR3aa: CASSLGSIGTGNEQFF

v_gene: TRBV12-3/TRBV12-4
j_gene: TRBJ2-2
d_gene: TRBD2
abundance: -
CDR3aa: CASSFQAGVRNTGELFF

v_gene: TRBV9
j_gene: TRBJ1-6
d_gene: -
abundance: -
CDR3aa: CASSSQYRTTYNSPLHF

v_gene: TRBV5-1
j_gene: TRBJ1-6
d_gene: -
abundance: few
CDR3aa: CASSQTTGSYNSPLHF

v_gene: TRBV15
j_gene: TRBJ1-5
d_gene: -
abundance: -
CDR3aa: CATGQTNQPQHF

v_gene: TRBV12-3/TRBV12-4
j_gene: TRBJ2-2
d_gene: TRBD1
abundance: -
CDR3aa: CASSSGTGGTGELFF